A selection of T cell receptor beta chains follows, all from one sample in a study of blood T cell repertoires in COVID-19. Clones were read by immunoSEQ multiplex PCR, and TCRdb kept only the in-frame ones, dropping some. This table has around 140,000 clones, about four fifths appearing once. Sequencing input: peripheral blood. The source is a woman aged 60 to 75 with active or convalescent COVID-19. Each CDR3 is given with its conserved first and last residue. D genes are given only for firm matches. Clone size, where shown, is once, few, many, or a class for clones that have expanded.

clone_size	v_call	j_call	d_call	cdr3_nt	cdr3_aa
.	TRBV5-5	TRBJ1-5	.	TGTGCCAGTAAGACAGAGCTTAGCAATCAGCCCCAGCATTTT	CASKTELSNQPQHF
.	TRBV5-6	TRBJ2-2	TRBD1	TGTGCCAGCAGCTTGGCGGACAGGGCTGGCGGGGAGCTGTTTTTT	CASSLADRAGGELFF
few	TRBV28	TRBJ1-3	TRBD1	TGTGCCAGCAGTCGAAACCGGGACAGGGGACGAAACACCATATATTTT	CASSRNRDRGRNTIYF
.	TRBV7-2	TRBJ1-5	TRBD1	TGTGCCAGCAGCTTAGCCGGGACAGCGAGTCAGCCCCAGCATTTT	CASSLAGTASQPQHF
.	TRBV6-2/TRBV6-3	TRBJ2-3	.	TGTGCCAGCAGTTACCCCCAGGGCCGTACGCAGTATTTT	CASSYPQGRTQYF
.	TRBV6-6	TRBJ1-1	TRBD1	TGTGCCAGCAGTTACTGGGACAGCCAGAACACTGAAGCTTTCTTT	CASSYWDSQNTEAFF
once	TRBV6-2/TRBV6-3	TRBJ2-5	.	TGTGCCAGCAGTTACTCGATAGTTCCGGAGGAGACCCAGTACTTC	CASSYSIVPEETQYF
.	TRBV9	TRBJ2-5	TRBD1	TGTGCCAGCAGCGCGACAGGGGAAGGGACCCAGTACTTC	CASSATGEGTQYF
.	TRBV5-1	TRBJ2-7	.	TGCGCCAGCAGCTTGGGGCAGGTGGATGGCAAGCAGTACTTC	CASSLGQVDGKQYF
.	TRBV27	TRBJ1-1	.	TGTGCCAGCGGGTACAGGGATTTGAAAACTGAAGCTTTCTTT	CASGYRDLKTEAFF
.	TRBV29-1	TRBJ2-5	.	TGCAGCGTGCTACTCGGAGAGACCCAGTACTTC	CSVLLGETQYF
.	TRBV2	TRBJ1-1	TRBD1	TGTGCCAGCAGTCCGGACAGGCGCAGCACTGAAGCTTTCTTT	CASSPDRRSTEAFF
few	TRBV27	TRBJ1-6	.	TGTGCCAGCAGTTTATGGGGCAGTAATTCACCCCTCCACTTT	CASSLWGSNSPLHF
.	TRBV9	TRBJ2-3	TRBD2	TGTGCCAGCAGCCCTCGGACTAGCCCGACAGATACGCAGTATTTT	CASSPRTSPTDTQYF
.	TRBV30	TRBJ1-2	.	TGTGCCTGGAGTCCAGACAGGAGCTATGGCTACACCTTC	CAWSPDRSYGYTF
.	TRBV10-3	TRBJ2-5	.	TGTGCCATCAGTGCTTCCGGGGGAGAGACCCAGTACTTC	CAISASGGETQYF
few	TRBV7-9	TRBJ1-6	TRBD1	TGTGCCAGCGGCCCACAGGGGTCATCACCCCTCCACTTT	CASGPQGSSPLHF
.	TRBV18	TRBJ2-1	.	TGTGCCAGCTCAAACGACCCTAGCAATGAGCAGTTCTTC	CASSNDPSNEQFF
.	TRBV7-2	TRBJ2-1	.	TGTGCCAGCAGGGGTGCCGGGACAACGATCAATGAGCAGTTCTTC	CASRGAGTTINEQFF
few	TRBV6-5	TRBJ1-5	TRBD1	TGTGCCAGCAGGGCCGGGACAGAGCTCCAGTCCCAGCATTTT	CASRAGTELQSQHF
.	TRBV5-4	TRBJ2-2	TRBD2	TGTGCCAGCAGCCAGGGACTAGCAGTTAGGGAGCTGTTTTTT	CASSQGLAVRELFF
.	TRBV27	TRBJ2-1	.	TGTGCCAGCCGGTTTCTCGGACAGTACAATGAGCAGTTCTTC	CASRFLGQYNEQFF
.	TRBV5-6	TRBJ1-5	.	TGTGCCAGCAGCCCGAGGAGGGGCAATCAGCCCCAGCATTTT	CASSPRRGNQPQHF
.	TRBV6-5	TRBJ1-3	TRBD1	TGTGCCAGCAGTTCCTCACCGACAGGGACTGGAAACACCATATATTTT	CASSSSPTGTGNTIYF
.	TRBV20-1	TRBJ1-1	.	TGCAGTGCTAGTGGGGGCCACAGGGTGGGCACTGAAGCTTTCTTT	CSASGGHRVGTEAFF